These 20 T cell receptor beta chains originate from one sample sequenced in a study of blood T cell repertoires in COVID-19. Clones were sequenced by immunoSEQ multiplex PCR, and TCRdb holds only the in-frame ones, with some missing. Among 400,000 or so clones listed, more than 85% were seen once. The sequenced material came from peripheral blood. The receptors originated from a human donor in a cohort sampled during active COVID-19.

The CDR3 DNA reads as TGTGCCAGCAGTTCAGTTTCATCTTCCTACGAGCAGTACTTC. Its protein is CASSSVSSSYEQYF. This chain connects TRBV11-2 to TRBJ2-7, with unresolved D. CDR1 and CDR2 (germline): SGHAT, FQNNGV. Trimming removed 6 bases at V and 1 base at J, with 13 bases between. The CDR3 runs to 14 residues.

The chain links TRBV5-1 to TRBJ1-4; TRBD1 agrees at 9 bases. CDR3 length: 16 amino acids. V shed 4 bases and J 8 bases; nucleotides not matched to a gene: 12. Germline V gene lookup returns CDR1 SGHRS and CDR2 YFSETQ. CDR3 nucleotide sequence: TGCGCCAGCAGCGACATCCGGACAGGGGCCATGGAAAAACTGTTTTTT. It codes for CASSDIRTGAMEKLFF. Variable domain in full (rest from reference TRBV5-1 and TRBJ1-4): KAGVTQTPRYLIKTRGQQVTLSCSPISGHRSVSWYQQTPGQGLQFLFEYFSETQRNKGNFPGRFSGRQFSNSRSEMNVSTLELGDSALYLCASSDIRTGAMEKLFFGSGTQLSVL.

The chain links TRBV14 to TRBJ2-4; TRBD1 matches at 8 bases. From germline, CDR1 is SGHDN and CDR2 FVKESK. The ends lost 1 base at V and 0 bases at J; junction bases unmatched: 5. This CDR3 spans 17 amino acids. The DNA of the CDR3 is TGTGCCAGCAGCCAAGCGGGGACAGGTCTAGCCAAAAACATTCAGTACTTC. Encoded protein: CASSQAGTGLAKNIQYF.

The chain carries TRBV28 and TRBJ1-1; tentative D call: TRBD1 (6 bases). V dropped 8 bases and J dropped 0 bases, with 7 bases sitting between them. The CDR3 has 12 residues. From germline, CDR1 is MDHEN and CDR2 SYDVKM. The CDR3 region is CASGQLNTEAFF. DNA of the CDR3: TGTGCCAGCGGACAGTTGAACACTGAAGCTTTCTTT.

This clone was seen a single time. In DNA, the CDR3 is TGTGCCAGCAGCATAGACAGAGTTAACTACGAGCAGTACTTC. Its protein product is CASSIDRVNYEQYF. The chain employs TRBV11-1 and TRBJ2-7; D is possibly TRBD1 (5 bases). Germline lookup yields CDR1 SGHAT and CDR2 FQDESV (reference sequence). This CDR3 spans 14 amino acids. Trimming left V 5 bases short and J 3 bases short, with 14 bases between. The full variable domain, with the rest looked up from reference TRBV11-1 and TRBJ2-7, is EAEVAQSPRYKITEKSQAVAFWCDPISGHATLYWYRQILGQGPELLVQFQDESVVDDSQLPKDRFSAERLKGVDSTLKIQPAELGDSAMYLCASSIDRVNYEQYFGPGTRLTVT.

The chain is built from TRBV5-5 and TRBJ2-7, with a weak D call TRBD2 (7 bases). The germline gives CDR1 SGHKS, CDR2 YYEKEE (reference sequence). The CDR3 has 18 amino acids. Trimming pared 3 bases from V and 2 bases from J, leaving 24 bases between. The CDR3 region has the DNA TGTGCCAGCAGCTCCCCGACAGGAGACAGCGGGGAACCCTACGAGCAGTACTTC. Residues: CASSSPTGDSGEPYEQYF.

The rearrangement joins TRBV6-6 to TRBJ1-5, with 7 bases fitting TRBD1. Trimming cost V 6 bases and J 0 bases; bases outside gene matches: 11. The CDR3 is 17 residues long. Germline V gene sequence: CDR1 MNHNY, CDR2 SVGAGI (reference sequence). The CDR3 nucleotides read TGTGCCAGCAGGCGATTGGGGGCAGGGGGTAGCAATCAGCCCCAGCATTTT. Its translation is CASRRLGAGGSNQPQHF.

The CDR3 nucleotides read TGTGCCAGCAGCTTAATACGGGCGAACACCGGGGAGCTGTTTTTT. Its translation: CASSLIRANTGELFF. The chain combines TRBV7-8 with TRBJ2-2; D gene ambiguous. This CDR3 is built from 15 residues. Germline V gives CDR1 SGHVS, CDR2 FQNEAQ. The V end was cut by 2 bases, the J end by 0 bases, with 7 bases between.

This clone was recorded once. The chain uses TRBV12-3 or TRBV12-4 and TRBJ2-7, with D unresolved. The CDR3 totals 13 residues. V was cut by 6 bases and J by 4 bases, with 13 bases left in between. The CDR3 coding sequence is TGTGCCAGCAGCCCTTTCCTTGAGTACGAGCAGTACTTC. It translates to CASSPFLEYEQYF.

The CDR3 region is CASSYWAGAQETQYF. In DNA form, the CDR3 reads TGTGCCAGCAGTTACTGGGCGGGGGCACAAGAGACCCAGTACTTC. The chain uses TRBV6-5 and TRBJ2-5, with D possibly being TRBD2 (7 bases). This CDR3 spans 15 amino acids. Germline V gene lookup returns CDR1 MNHEY and CDR2 SVGAGI. The germline V and J ends were trimmed by 1 base and 2 bases, with 11 bases remaining between them.

The chain has TRBV5-1 and TRBJ1-4; D remains unclear. Trimming took 1 base from V and 4 from J, leaving 11 bases between them. The CDR3 has 15 amino acids. Per germline, CDR1 SGHRS and CDR2 YFSETQ. The DNA of the CDR3 is TGCGCCAGCAGCTTGCGTCGGGGTGGTAATGAAAAACTGTTTTTT. Protein sequence: CASSLRRGGNEKLFF.

This clone was observed a single time. Written as DNA, the CDR3 is TGTGCCAGCAGTCCCACGGGGGGCTATGGCTACACCTTC. Translated: CASSPTGGYGYTF. The rearrangement links TRBV28 to TRBJ1-2, with D maybe TRBD1 (5 bases). Trimming removed 5 bases at V and 4 bases at J, with 11 bases between. CDR1 MDHEN and CDR2 SYDVKM come from the germline V gene. The CDR3 has 13 amino acids.

This clone came up a few times. This chain uses TRBV4-2 with TRBJ2-2; the D is unclear. The length of the CDR3 is 12 residues. The germline V gene has CDR1 LGHNA and CDR2 YNFKEQ. Deletions cut 6 bases from V and 3 bases from J, with 5 bases between. Written as DNA, the CDR3 is TGTGCCAGCAGGTCATACACCGGGGAGCTGTTTTTT. Translated: CASRSYTGELFF.

This chain connects TRBV12-3 or TRBV12-4 to TRBJ1-3; a weak D match, TRBD1 (5 bases). The CDR3 is made up of 13 amino acids. The ends were cut back, 8 bases at V and 3 bases at J, with 11 bases in the middle. The DNA of the CDR3 is TGTGCCAGCGGGCAGGGAGGTGGAAACACCATATATTTT. This gives the protein CASGQGGGNTIYF.

This clone was seen a single time. CDR3 region: CASSPSGPGAYEQYF. In DNA form, the CDR3 reads TGTGCCAGCAGCCCCTCGGGCCCGGGGGCCTACGAGCAGTACTTC. The chain employs TRBV5-4 and TRBJ2-7; possibly TRBD2 for D (6 bases). Germline CDR1 is SGHNT and CDR2 is YYREEE (reference sequence). The CDR3 consists of 15 residues. Trimming left V 4 bases short and J 2 bases short, with 16 bases between. The complete variable domain, with remaining parts taken from reference TRBV5-4 and TRBJ2-7, reads ETGVTQSPTHLIKTRGQQVTLRCSSQSGHNTVSWYQQALGQGPQFIFQYYREEENGRGNFPPRFSGLQFPNYSSELNVNALELDDSALYLCASSPSGPGAYEQYFGPGTRLTVT.

V and J are TRBV7-8 and TRBJ1-6; unclear D gene. From germline, CDR1 is SGHVS and CDR2 FQNEAQ. The V end was cut by 2 bases, the J end by 0 bases, with 17 bases between. The CDR3 is 19 residues long. CDR3 in amino acids: CASSLSAEIPSSYNSPLHF. Here the CDR3 DNA reads TGTGCCAGCAGCTTATCGGCGGAGATTCCTAGCTCCTATAATTCACCCCTCCACTTT.

This chain uses TRBV7-8 with TRBJ2-1; 7 bases are a match to TRBD1. The CDR3 totals 15 residues. V lost 8 bases to trimming and J lost 10 bases; unmatched junction nucleotides: 17. The germline V gene encodes CDR1 SGHVS and CDR2 FQNEAQ. The CDR3 loop is CASGPTGVWESEQFF. DNA of the CDR3: TGTGCCAGCGGACCAACAGGGGTGTGGGAAAGCGAGCAGTTCTTC.

This clone came up a few times. The chain is built from TRBV7-9 and TRBJ1-1; D might be TRBD1 (5 bases). Between the trimmed V and J ends, which lost 5 bases and 2 bases, there was a span of 12 bases. From germline, CDR1 is SEHNR and CDR2 FQNEAQ (reference sequence). The CDR3 extends over 14 amino acids. CDR3 nucleotide sequence: TGTGCCAGCAGCCTAGGGGCCTATAACACTGAAGCTTTCTTT. It specifies CASSLGAYNTEAFF.

This clone appeared a single time. V is TRBV30 and J is TRBJ2-7; possibly TRBD2 for D (6 bases). Trimming removed 6 bases from V and 2 bases from J, with 17 bases in between. Germline-derived CDR1 and CDR2 are GTSNPN and SVGIG (reference sequence). CDR3 length: 14 residues. The DNA for the CDR3 is TGTGCCTGCCCCTCCCGGGACTCAACCTACGAGCAGTACTTC. Its protein product is CACPSRDSTYEQYF. Variable domain in full (rest from reference TRBV30 and TRBJ2-7): SQTIHQWPATLVQPVGSPLSLECTVEGTSNPNLYWYRQAAGRGLQLLFYSVGIGQISSEVPQNLSASRPQDRQFILSSKKLLLSDSGFYLCACPSRDSTYEQYFGPGTRLTVT.

The rearrangement joins TRBV13 to TRBJ1-1, with D unclear. The CDR3 sequence is 15 residues long. Germline V gene data show CDR1 as PRHDT and CDR2 as FYEKMQ (reference sequence). Trimming removed 5 bases from V and 2 bases from J, with 15 bases in between. The CDR3 protein is CASSPYGPFNTEAFF. CDR3 coding DNA: TGTGCCAGCAGCCCCTATGGTCCTTTTAACACTGAAGCTTTCTTT.